Listed here are 18 T cell receptor beta chains from one sample, sequenced in a study of shared clonotypes between healthy human individuals. The assay was immunoSEQ multiplex PCR, and TCRdb's table has in-frame clones only and misses some. The repertoire holds approximately 980,000 clones, with more than 75% as singletons. The sample consisted of memory CD4+ T cells sorted from blood. The subset denotes: CD45RA-negative fraction. These receptors all come from a man younger than 35 in good health.

This clone occurred a few times. CDR3 in DNA: TGTGCCAGCAGCTTACGGGGGCCCACCGGGGAGCTGTTTTTT. It is translated as CASSLRGPTGELFF. V gene TRBV11-3 combines with J gene TRBJ2-2, with D tentatively TRBD1 or TRBD2 (6 bases each). Trimming took 2 bases from V and 4 from J, leaving 8 bases between them. The CDR3 totals 14 residues. Germline CDR1 reads SGHNT; CDR2 reads YENEEA.

V gene TRBV19 combines with J gene TRBJ2-1, with 10 bases matching TRBD2. The V gene end was trimmed by 2 bases and the J gene end by 5 bases; junction bases not matched to a gene: 6. Germline values: CDR1 LNHDA, CDR2 SQIVND (reference sequence). The CDR3 totals 16 residues. The CDR3 region is CASSISSGSHHNEQFF. The DNA of the CDR3 is TGTGCCAGTAGTATATCTAGCGGGAGCCACCACAATGAGCAGTTCTTC.

The CDR3 DNA reads as TGTGCCATCAGTGAGTCTAGTCAGCAGTTCTTC. It codes for CAISESSQQFF. The chain has TRBV10-3 and TRBJ2-1, with D unclear. Germline CDR1 reads ENHRY; CDR2 reads SYGVKD. The CDR3 runs to 11 residues. The germline V and J ends were trimmed by 0 bases and 11 bases, with 5 bases remaining between them.

As for this clone: This sample includes further DNA sequences coding for the same CDR3. The J gene is TRBJ2-3, the V gene TRBV5-1; 7 positions agree with TRBD1. Germline V gives CDR1 SGHRS, CDR2 YFSETQ. V shed 4 bases, J shed 1 base, and the junction held 0 bases outside the gene matches. CDR3 length: 13 amino acids. CDR3 sequence reads: CASSGQGTDTQYF. The CDR3 DNA reads as TGCGCCAGCAGCGGACAGGGCACAGATACGCAGTATTTT.

This clone occurred once. The V gene is TRBV6-5, the J gene TRBJ1-1; TRBD1 aligns across 10 bases. The germline gives CDR1 MNHEY, CDR2 SVGAGI. The junction had 6 bases not matched to a gene; V was cut back by 6 bases and J by 5 bases. This CDR3 comprises 14 residues. The CDR3 DNA sequence: TGTGCCAGCAGGGCGACAGGGGGCGGAACTGAAGCTTTCTTT. Translation gives CASRATGGGTEAFF.

This clone was picked up a small number of times. This chain links TRBV4-2 with TRBJ1-2; 9 positions agree with TRBD1. CDR1 and CDR2 (germline): LGHNA, YNFKEQ. This CDR3 has 14 amino acids. V gave up 5 bases and J gave up 5 bases; unmatched junction bases: 6. The CDR3 region has the DNA TGTGCCAGCAGCTCGGACAGGGGAGGGTATGGCTACACCTTC. This codes for CASSSDRGGYGYTF.

This clone was seen only once. The CDR3 DNA follows: TGTGCCAGCAGTCCCGGACTTGGGGGTCAGCCCCAGCATTTT. This codes for CASSPGLGGQPQHF. This chain links TRBV6-5 with TRBJ1-5; D possibly corresponds to TRBD1 (5 bases). Germline assignment: CDR1 MNHEY and CDR2 SVGAGI. Trimming took 5 bases from V and 6 from J, leaving 14 bases between them. The length of the CDR3 is 14 residues.

Many counts were recorded for this clone. J is TRBJ2-2 and V is TRBV2, with D hard to call. Germline CDR1 and CDR2: SNHLY and FYNNEI. CDR3 size: 16 residues. V was pared by 4 bases and J by 1 base, with 13 bases between. CDR3 nucleotide sequence: TGTGCCAGCAGTGTTAATGGCGGATTGAACACCGGGGAGCTGTTTTTT. It encodes CASSVNGGLNTGELFF.

This clone was counted a few times. V gene TRBV18 combines with J gene TRBJ2-7, with 10 positions matching TRBD1. The CDR3 runs 13 residues. The V and J ends lost 0 bases and 9 bases, in that order; junction bases with no gene match: 2. Germline V lookup: CDR1 KGHSH, CDR2 LQKENI. This chain's CDR3 is CASSPPTGGWQYF. DNA for the CDR3: TGTGCCAGCTCACCACCGACAGGGGGCTGGCAGTACTTC.

The V and J genes are TRBV7-8 and TRBJ2-7; TRBD2 matches at 7 bases. Germline lookup yields CDR1 SGHVS and CDR2 FQNEAQ. This CDR3 is built from 15 residues. Losses at the gene ends were 0 bases for V and 2 bases for J; bases not matched to a gene: 4. CDR3: CASSLASGVTYEQYF. In DNA, the CDR3 is TGTGCCAGCAGCTTAGCGAGCGGGGTGACCTACGAGCAGTACTTC.

V and J are TRBV5-1 and TRBJ2-1; 10 nucleotides agree with TRBD1. Germline CDR1 is SGHRS and CDR2 is YFSETQ. The CDR3 spans 13 residues. The V gene end was trimmed by 0 bases and the J gene end by 10 bases; junction bases not matched to a gene: 1. The CDR3 region has the DNA TGCGCCAGCAGCTTGGGGGACAGGGGAGAGCAGTTCTTC. The encoded protein is CASSLGDRGEQFF. Supplemented by reference TRBV5-1 and TRBJ2-1, the full variable domain reads KAGVTQTPRYLIKTRGQQVTLSCSPISGHRSVSWYQQTPGQGLQFLFEYFSETQRNKGNFPGRFSGRQFSNSRSEMNVSTLELGDSALYLCASSLGDRGEQFFGPGTRLTVL.

This chain joins TRBV6-1 and TRBJ2-3; 10 nucleotides match TRBD2. The CDR3 is made up of 14 amino acids. The germline CDR1 and CDR2 sequences are MNHNS and SASEGT. Trimming cost V 7 bases and J 6 bases; bases outside gene matches: 7. CDR3 protein: CASTPSGGGDTQYF. The CDR3 nucleotides are TGTGCCAGCACCCCTAGCGGGGGCGGGGATACGCAGTATTTT.

This chain joins TRBV6-6 and TRBJ2-7; TRBD1 aligns across 7 bases. Germline V gives CDR1 MNHNY, CDR2 SVGAGI (reference sequence). Trimming took 0 bases from V and 3 from J; bases not matched to a gene: 5. The CDR3 covers 15 residues. The CDR3 loop is CASSYSKGTVYEQYF. CDR3 bases: TGTGCCAGCAGTTACTCGAAGGGGACAGTCTACGAGCAGTACTTC.

The CDR3 region has the DNA TGTGCCAGTAGTCATGGGGCTATGAACACTGAAGCTTTCTTT. This translates into CASSHGAMNTEAFF. The chain joins TRBV19 to TRBJ1-1, with TRBD1 as a possible D gene (5 bases). CDR1 and CDR2 (germline): LNHDA, SQIVND (reference sequence). The V gene lost 5 bases and the J gene lost 0 bases, with 10 bases spanning the gap. The CDR3 sequence is 14 residues long. The whole variable domain, remainder taken from reference TRBV19 and TRBJ1-1, is DGGITQSPKYLFRKEGQNVTLSCEQNLNHDAMYWYRQDPGQGLRLIYYSQIVNDFQKGDIAEGYSVSREKKESFPLTVTSAQKNPTAFYLCASSHGAMNTEAFFGQGTRLTVV.

The CDR3 nucleotides are TGTGCCACCAGCAGAGGGGTAAGCAATCAGCCCCAGCATTTT. Its protein is CATSRGVSNQPQHF. This chain uses TRBV15 with TRBJ1-5; no clear D gene. The CDR3 length is 14 residues. V was pared by 1 base and J by 1 base, with 5 bases between. From germline, CDR1 is LNHNV and CDR2 YYDKDF (reference sequence).

CDR3 in DNA: TGTGCCTGGAGTCCGATCGACAGCCTCAATCAGCCCCAGCATTTT. Translation gives CAWSPIDSLNQPQHF. The genes are TRBV30 and TRBJ1-5; TRBD1 is a possible D gene (5 bases). CDR1 is GTSNPN and CDR2 is SVGIG in the germline V gene (reference sequence). This CDR3 region has 15 residues. V gave up 2 bases and J gave up 3 bases, with 14 bases separating them.

A word on this clone: This sample includes further DNA sequences coding for the same CDR3. CDR3 nucleotides: TGTGCCAGCAGTTATGGGAGGAACACTGAAGCTTTCTTT. Residues: CASSYGRNTEAFF. The chain employs TRBV6-5 and TRBJ1-1, with D unresolved. The length of the CDR3 is 13 residues. V shed 3 bases and J shed 1 base, with 6 bases lying between them. Germline V gene lookup returns CDR1 MNHEY and CDR2 SVGAGI.

The J gene is TRBJ2-3, the V gene TRBV2; 10 nucleotides align to TRBD2. The germline CDR1 and CDR2 sequences are SNHLY and FYNNEI. The V segment lost 8 bases and the J segment 3 bases; nucleotides outside the gene matches: 5. The length of the CDR3 is 14 residues. CDR3 coding DNA: TGTGCCAGCGGATGGACTAGCGGAACAGATACGCAGTATTTT. Translated, it gives CASGWTSGTDTQYF.